These 30 T cell receptor beta chains originate from one sample sequenced in a study of shared clonotypes between healthy human individuals. Sequencing used immunoSEQ multiplex PCR; TCRdb keeps in-frame clones, though not all of them. The sample lists 1.4 million to 1.5 million clones, roughly 97% occurring once. The sequenced sample consisted of naive CD4+ T cells sorted from blood. The subset is: CD45RA+ positively selected. Receptors originate from a man aged 30-40 years in good health.

For the CDR3, the DNA is TGTGCCACTTCCGGGGAGGCCAACTCCTACAATGAGCAGTTCTTC. Translating gives CATSGEANSYNEQFF. J is TRBJ2-1 and V is TRBV10-3; TRBD2 is a possible D gene (6 bases). This CDR3 contains 15 residues. The germline V and J ends were trimmed by 10 bases and 0 bases, with 16 bases remaining between them. Per germline, CDR1 ENHRY and CDR2 SYGVKD.

To note about this clone: Additional DNA sequences in this sample encode the identical CDR3. This chain uses TRBV19 with TRBJ1-5; 11 bases map to TRBD1. Germline CDR1 and CDR2: LNHDA and SQIVND (reference sequence). J lost 4 bases, V lost 7 bases, and 6 bases had no gene match. The CDR3 is made up of 15 amino acids. The CDR3 region has the DNA TGTGCCAGTAAAGCGGACAGGGGGCGGAATCAGCCCCAGCATTTT. The encoded protein is CASKADRGRNQPQHF.

The V gene is TRBV4-3, the J gene TRBJ2-7, with 9 bases lining up with TRBD2. V lost 3 bases and J lost 3; bases outside the gene matches: 9. Per germline, CDR1 LGHNA and CDR2 YSLEER. The CDR3 has 16 amino acids. The CDR3 coding sequence is TGCGCCAGCAGCCAGGAAAGCGGGGGGCCGCTCTACGAGCAGTACTTC. It translates to CASSQESGGPLYEQYF.

This clone was seen once. The V and J genes are TRBV27 and TRBJ2-2, with 14 bases fitting TRBD2. CDR1 is MNHEY and CDR2 is SMNVEV in the germline V gene (reference sequence). V was pared by 6 bases and J by 9 bases, with 9 bases of the junction left unmatched. CDR3 length: 16 residues. The CDR3 DNA is TGTGCCAGCAGCCCAAGACTAGCGGGAGGGGTCAGGGAGCTGTTTTTT. Protein product: CASSPRLAGGVRELFF.

On this clone: Other DNA sequences in this specimen translate into the identical CDR3. The V call is TRBV5-1, the J call TRBJ2-1, with 14 bases that match TRBD2. The CDR3 is 14 residues long. J was trimmed by 6 bases and V by 4 bases; bases with no gene match: 0. From germline, CDR1 is SGHRS and CDR2 YFSETQ. The CDR3 region has the DNA TGCGCCAGCAGCGGGACTAGCGGGAGCAATGAGCAGTTCTTC. Translating gives CASSGTSGSNEQFF.

The J gene is TRBJ2-3, the V gene TRBV7-2; D uncertain. The CDR3 is made up of 12 amino acids. From germline, CDR1 is SGHTA and CDR2 FQGNSA. V was trimmed by 5 bases and J by 4 bases, leaving 7 bases between them. The CDR3 DNA sequence: TGTGCCAGCAGCCCTCCGGCAGATACGCAGTATTTT. Amino acid sequence: CASSPPADTQYF.

The V and J genes are TRBV19 and TRBJ2-2; 11 nucleotides line up with TRBD2. The CDR3 contains 15 residues. Germline V CDR1 and CDR2: LNHDA, SQIVND (reference sequence). Losses at the gene ends were 2 bases for V and 5 bases for J; bases not matched to a gene: 1. CDR3 sequence: CASSILAGGTGELFF. CDR3 DNA: TGTGCCAGTAGTATACTAGCGGGAGGAACCGGGGAGCTGTTTTTT.

The chain joins TRBV10-3 to TRBJ2-7, with 8 positions matching TRBD1. In germline, CDR1 is ENHRY, CDR2 SYGVKD. The ends lost 7 bases at V and 2 bases at J; junction bases unmatched: 4. The CDR3 extends over 13 amino acids. In DNA, the CDR3 is TGTGCCATCACCCCGGACAGGGCCTACGAGCAGTACTTC. This sequence encodes CAITPDRAYEQYF.

CDR3 DNA sequence: TGTGCCACCAGCTTGCCCGGGACAGAGAACACCGGGGAGCTGTTTTTT. Its protein is CATSLPGTENTGELFF. The genes are TRBV15 and TRBJ2-2; TRBD1 matches 7 bases. V lost 5 bases and J lost 1; bases outside the gene matches: 7. Germline CDR1 and CDR2: LNHNV and YYDKDF (reference sequence). The CDR3 runs 16 residues.

This chain uses TRBV18 with TRBJ2-7; TRBD1 aligns across 9 bases. Per germline, CDR1 KGHSH and CDR2 LQKENI. The CDR3 contains 15 residues. V was clipped by 3 bases and J by 6 bases; unmatched bases: 9. CDR3 amino acids: CASSPAQGATSEQYF. The CDR3 region has the DNA TGTGCCAGCTCACCGGCACAGGGGGCGACTTCCGAGCAGTACTTC.

This sequence joins TRBV5-1 and TRBJ1-2; D is ambiguous. Trimming shortened V by 4 bases and J by 4 bases, and 23 bases separated the two germline ends. The germline V gene has CDR1 SGHRS and CDR2 YFSETQ. The CDR3 length is 17 residues. Here the CDR3 reads CASSIIGEAHTSYGYTF. CDR3 nucleotides: TGCGCCAGCAGCATAATTGGCGAGGCCCATACCTCCTATGGCTACACCTTC.

The chain employs TRBV19 and TRBJ2-4; no clear D gene. From germline, CDR1 is LNHDA and CDR2 SQIVND (reference sequence). The V gene lost 3 bases and the J gene lost 2 bases, with 14 bases spanning the gap. This CDR3 has 16 amino acids. For the CDR3, the DNA is TGTGCCAGTAGTATCCTAGATGAGGTAACCAAAAACATTCAGTACTTC. This translates into CASSILDEVTKNIQYF.

The chain uses TRBV5-1 and TRBJ2-7; 10 positions agree with TRBD2. Unmatched junction bases numbered 9, after V lost 5 bases and J lost 1 base. The CDR3 runs 16 residues. CDR1 and CDR2 (germline): SGHRS, YFSETQ. The CDR3 DNA reads as TGCGCCAGCAGAGCTAGCGGGAGCGCTCAATCCTACGAGCAGTACTTC. This gives the protein CASRASGSAQSYEQYF.

About this clone: Other DNA variants within this sample encode the same CDR3. The chain carries TRBV9 and TRBJ2-2; D is unclear. Germline CDR1 and CDR2: SGDLS and YYNGEE. The V and J ends lost 0 bases and 5 bases respectively, with 5 bases between them. This CDR3 has 13 amino acids. CDR3 sequence reads: CASSVVGTGELFF. CDR3 in DNA: TGTGCCAGCAGCGTAGTGGGTACCGGGGAGCTGTTTTTT.

Here the CDR3 DNA reads TGCGCCAGCAGCCAAGGGGAGGCGGGACACAGCACAGATACGCAGTATTTT. The encoded protein is CASSQGEAGHSTDTQYF. The chain carries TRBV4-3 and TRBJ2-3; D may match TRBD1 or TRBD2 (6 bases each). There are 17 residues in the CDR3. Germline-derived CDR1 and CDR2 are LGHNA and YSLEER. The V and J ends lost 1 base and 0 bases respectively, with 14 bases between them.

This clone was found once. The genes are TRBV28 and TRBJ2-2; unclear D gene. The germline CDR1 and CDR2 sequences are MDHEN and SYDVKM. The CDR3 is 14 amino acids. Deletions cut 6 bases from V and 3 bases from J, with 11 bases between. CDR3 nucleotides: TGTGCCAGCAGAACTAATGGGGACACCGGGGAGCTGTTTTTT. It translates to CASRTNGDTGELFF.

CDR3 bases: TGTGCCTGGAGTGTTGGGGGTACGCAGACCCAGTACTTC. It encodes CAWSVGGTQTQYF. This sequence joins TRBV30 and TRBJ2-5; either TRBD1 or TRBD2 may fit D (5 bases each). The CDR3 sequence is 13 residues long. Germline V gene sequence: CDR1 GTSNPN, CDR2 SVGIG (reference sequence). V lost 0 bases and J 6 bases, leaving 11 bases between the germline ends.

Of note for this clone: The same CDR3 can be traced to other DNA sequences in this sample. The J gene is TRBJ2-5, the V gene TRBV18; D not resolved. This CDR3 has 12 amino acids. The V end was cut by 3 bases, the J end by 5 bases, with 7 bases between. Germline V gene data show CDR1 as KGHSH and CDR2 as LQKENI. The CDR3 reads CASSPLGETQYF. CDR3 nucleotides: TGTGCCAGCTCACCGTTGGGGGAGACCCAGTACTTC.

The V gene is TRBV5-5, the J gene TRBJ2-1; 8 positions match TRBD2. Trimming cost V 0 bases and J 14 bases; bases outside gene matches: 7. Germline V gene data show CDR1 as SGHKS and CDR2 as YYEKEE (reference sequence). The CDR3 is 13 residues long. This chain's CDR3 is CASSLAGTSRKFF. The DNA for the CDR3 is TGTGCCAGCAGCTTGGCGGGGACTAGTCGAAAGTTCTTC.

The chain combines TRBV11-1 with TRBJ2-3; 12 bases line up with TRBD2. Germline loops: CDR1 SGHAT, CDR2 FQDESV (reference sequence). The CDR3 runs to 15 residues. The V gene end was trimmed by 5 bases and the J gene end by 8 bases; junction bases not matched to a gene: 8. The CDR3 bases are TGTGCCAGCAGCCGACTAGCGGGAGAACTGAGTACGCAGTATTTT. It yields the protein CASSRLAGELSTQYF.

This clone appeared once. The rearrangement joins TRBV4-1 to TRBJ2-7, with 9 bases matching TRBD2. From germline, CDR1 is MGHRA and CDR2 YSYEKL. The ends lost 6 bases at V and 0 bases at J; junction bases unmatched: 6. The CDR3 sequence is 15 residues long. This chain's CDR3 is CASSPSGTSSYEQYF. In DNA form, the CDR3 reads TGCGCCAGCAGTCCTAGCGGGACCAGCTCCTACGAGCAGTACTTC.

The chain recombines TRBV29-1 with TRBJ2-3; 9 nucleotides match TRBD1. V lost 6 bases, J lost 3 bases, and 10 bases stayed unmatched. The germline CDR1 and CDR2 sequences are SQVTM and ANQGSEA. CDR3 length: 15 residues. CDR3 residues: CSVRVGQGSTDTQYF. DNA of the CDR3: TGCAGCGTAAGAGTGGGACAGGGATCGACAGATACGCAGTATTTT.

The genes are TRBV6-5 and TRBJ1-3; 8 bases are shared with TRBD1. The CDR3 spans 15 residues. The ends lost 2 bases at V and 4 bases at J; junction bases unmatched: 4. Germline V gene data show CDR1 as MNHEY and CDR2 as SVGAGI. The CDR3 sequence is CASSYEQGGGNTIYF. CDR3 DNA: TGTGCCAGCAGTTACGAACAGGGGGGAGGAAACACCATATATTTT.

The rearrangement uses TRBV5-1 and TRBJ1-1, with D possibly TRBD1 on 6 matching bases. Trimming removed 4 bases at V and 7 bases at J, with 14 bases between. Germline V lookup: CDR1 SGHRS, CDR2 YFSETQ. There are 13 residues in the CDR3. The DNA for the CDR3 is TGCGCCAGCAGCGCACGGACAGCTTTTGAAGCTTTCTTT. Protein: CASSARTAFEAFF.

The chain links TRBV5-1 to TRBJ2-1; 7 bases align to TRBD2. Unmatched junction bases numbered 5, after V lost 3 bases and J lost 5 bases. The CDR3 sequence is 14 residues long. The V gene's germline CDR1 is SGHRS and CDR2 YFSETQ. CDR3 sequence reads: CASSYVTSNNEQFF. CDR3 bases: TGCGCCAGCAGCTACGTGACTAGCAACAATGAGCAGTTCTTC.

CDR3 nucleotide sequence: TGTGCCAGCTCATCCGGACAAGGGTCCCTATATGGCTACACCTTC. Translated, it gives CASSSGQGSLYGYTF. The rearrangement joins TRBV18 to TRBJ1-2; the D gene is possibly TRBD1 (5 bases). Germline V lookup: CDR1 KGHSH, CDR2 LQKENI. This CDR3 contains 15 residues. The germline V and J ends were trimmed by 5 bases and 5 bases, with 18 bases remaining between them. The full variable domain, rest sourced from reference TRBV18 and TRBJ1-2, is NAGVMQNPRHLVRRRGQEARLRCSPMKGHSHVYWYRQLPEEGLKFMVYLQKENIIDESGMPKERFSAEFPKEGPSILRIQQVVRGDSAAYFCASSSGQGSLYGYTFGSGTRLTVV.

This clone was seen only once. The rearrangement links TRBV5-5 to TRBJ2-7; TRBD1 or TRBD2 may be the D gene (6 bases each). The CDR3 is 14 amino acids. The germline gives CDR1 SGHKS, CDR2 YYEKEE (reference sequence). The V and J ends lost 4 bases and 7 bases respectively, with 18 bases between them. Here the CDR3 DNA reads TGTGCCAGCAGCCCGCGGGACACCCGTTGGGAGCAGTACTTC. It yields the protein CASSPRDTRWEQYF.

J is TRBJ1-4 and V is TRBV18; D remains ambiguous. Germline values: CDR1 KGHSH, CDR2 LQKENI. There are 15 residues in the CDR3. Trimming cost V 3 bases and J 4 bases, with 12 bases left between them. The CDR3 sequence is CASSPEGPLNEKLFF. The CDR3 nucleotides are TGTGCCAGCTCACCGGAGGGCCCTCTTAATGAAAAACTGTTTTTT.

This sequence joins TRBV5-1 and TRBJ2-7; maybe TRBD1 (6 bases). The CDR3 runs 14 residues. The V and J ends lost 7 bases and 2 bases respectively, with 16 bases between them. CDR1 and CDR2 from the germline V gene are SGHRS and YFSETQ. The CDR3 reads CASGRLDSTYEQYF. The CDR3 nucleotides are TGCGCCAGCGGGCGGCTGGACAGCACCTACGAGCAGTACTTC.

The gene calls are TRBV5-1 and TRBJ2-7, with TRBD2 as a possible D gene (6 bases). CDR3 size: 17 residues. CDR1 and CDR2 (germline): SGHRS, YFSETQ. Trimming pared 3 bases from V and 4 bases from J, leaving 23 bases between. CDR3 sequence (DNA): TGCGCCAGCAGCTCCGGGACTCCCGGGTTCCCCGGTTACGAGCAGTACTTC. Its protein product is CASSSGTPGFPGYEQYF.